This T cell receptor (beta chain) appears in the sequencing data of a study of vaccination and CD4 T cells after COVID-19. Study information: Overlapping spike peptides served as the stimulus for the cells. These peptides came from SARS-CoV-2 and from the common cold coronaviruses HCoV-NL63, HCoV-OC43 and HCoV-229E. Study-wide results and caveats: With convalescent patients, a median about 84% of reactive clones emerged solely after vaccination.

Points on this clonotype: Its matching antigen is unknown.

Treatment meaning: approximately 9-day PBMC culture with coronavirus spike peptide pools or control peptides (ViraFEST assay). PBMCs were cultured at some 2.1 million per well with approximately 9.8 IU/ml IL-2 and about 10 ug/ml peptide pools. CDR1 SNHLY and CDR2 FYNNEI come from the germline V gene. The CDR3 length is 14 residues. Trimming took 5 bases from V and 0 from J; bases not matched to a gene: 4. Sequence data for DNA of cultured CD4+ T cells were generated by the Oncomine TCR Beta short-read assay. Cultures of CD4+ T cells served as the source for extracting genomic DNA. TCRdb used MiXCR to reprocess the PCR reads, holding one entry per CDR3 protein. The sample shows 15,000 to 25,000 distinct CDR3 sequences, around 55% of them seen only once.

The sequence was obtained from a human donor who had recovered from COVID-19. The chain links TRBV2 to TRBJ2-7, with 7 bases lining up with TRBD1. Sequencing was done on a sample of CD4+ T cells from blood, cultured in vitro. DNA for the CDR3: TGTGCCAGCAGTACACAGGGGCCCTCCTACGAGCAGTACTTC. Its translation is CASSTQGPSYEQYF.